The 5 T cell receptor beta chains reported below all come from one sample, sequenced in a study of T cells in Graves' hyperthyroidism and ophthalmopathy (dated by TCRdb to 2018 to 2020). The method was multiplex PCR. The sequencer was an Illumina HiSeq 2000. Amplification of TCR beta CDR3 regions was carried out from RNA transcripts. The TCR CDR3 was subjected to a first round of RT-PCR using the HTBI primer set and the Qiagen OneStep RT-PCR kit. The public reads were reprocessed in TCRdb via fastp at Q25 and MiXCR, keeping in-frame beta chains. Records with the same CDR3 protein are collapsed into one entry carrying the most frequent genes and DNA. For this sample the table gives a few hundred thousand distinct CDR3 sequences, of which 46% were detected only once. Around 8% of the sample is taken by the ten largest. Sequencing was carried out using peripheral blood or thyroid tissue (not recorded which). These TCRs come from a woman under 30 with Graves' hyperthyroidism.

In this sample, this clonotype turned up many times. The chain has TRBV6-4 and TRBJ1-1; D is uncertain. The CDR3 is 14 residues long. V lost 3 bases, J lost 5 bases, and 13 bases lay in between. Germline CDR1 MRHNA, CDR2 SNTAGT. The CDR3 here is CASSEGSEGTEAFF. CDR3 nucleotide sequence: TGTGCCAGCAGTGAGGGGTCCGAGGGAACTGAAGCTTTCTTT.

This clonotype has ten or more counts. The chain couples TRBV4-1 to TRBJ2-6; TRBD1 aligns across 10 bases. The germline CDR1 and CDR2 sequences are MGHRA and YSYEKL. V lost 3 bases to trimming and J lost 3 bases; unmatched junction nucleotides: 5. This CDR3 is built from 17 residues. The CDR3 here is CASSHRDRGLGANVLTF. The CDR3 region has the DNA TGCGCCAGCAGCCACCGAGACAGGGGGCTTGGGGCCAACGTCCTGACTTTC.

This clonotype has a count of ten or more. This chain connects TRBV4-3 to TRBJ1-5; the D gene is possibly TRBD1 (6 bases). Trimming removed 0 bases at V and 7 bases at J, with 13 bases between. Germline CDR1 and CDR2: LGHNA and YSLEER. This CDR3 contains 15 residues. CDR3 amino acids: CASSQDLGAWQPQHF. Here the CDR3 DNA reads TGCGCCAGCAGCCAAGATTTGGGGGCCTGGCAGCCCCAGCATTTT.

This clonotype was seen a few times. This chain uses TRBV14 with TRBJ2-2, with 7 bases fitting TRBD2. The CDR3 length is 17 residues. J gave up 4 bases and V 2 bases, and 10 bases lay outside the gene matches. The germline gives CDR1 SGHDN, CDR2 FVKESK. In DNA form, the CDR3 reads TGTGCCAGCAGCCAACGCCGGACTAGTCCAACCACCGGGGAGCTGTTTTTT. It is translated as CASSQRRTSPTTGELFF.

There are many counts of this clonotype. The CDR3 region is CASSPPRVDYGYTF. The CDR3 nucleotides are TGTGCCAGCAGCCCCCCCCGCGTGGACTATGGCTACACCTTC. This chain joins TRBV12-3 or TRBV12-4 and TRBJ1-2; D not certain. The CDR3 has 14 amino acids. Trimming pared 6 bases from V and 3 bases from J, leaving 14 bases between.